This record looks at one T cell receptor (beta chain) sequence and its context. The data stem from a study of blood T cell repertoires in COVID-19. Looking at the study overall: The study drew acute and convalescent COVID-19 samples from the United States, Italy and Spain. T cells, B-cell-depleted T cells, or PBMCs provided the cDNA or gDNA that served as material.

Under the authors' procedure: Amplification with reference gene primers provided the estimates of nucleated cell counts. Produced via immunoSEQ multiplex PCR; TCRdb's table is partial and in-frame only. The V and J calls and clone size come from that table; D and trimming were worked out from the DNA. The profile shows about 210,000 clones, 80% to 85% of them singletons. This clonotype was obtained from a woman older than 75 with COVID-19, enrolled during active disease. Sequencing used peripheral blood.

CDR3 loop: CAISEEASGGLNEQFF. The CDR3 bases are TGTGCCATCAGTGAAGAGGCTAGCGGGGGCTTAAATGAGCAGTTCTTC. The V and J genes are TRBV10-3 and TRBJ2-1, with TRBD2 matching over 10 bases. Trimming at V came to 3 bases and at J to 7 bases, leaving 9 bases not matched to a gene. This CDR3 has 16 amino acids. Per the germline V gene, CDR1 is ENHRY and CDR2 is SYGVKD.